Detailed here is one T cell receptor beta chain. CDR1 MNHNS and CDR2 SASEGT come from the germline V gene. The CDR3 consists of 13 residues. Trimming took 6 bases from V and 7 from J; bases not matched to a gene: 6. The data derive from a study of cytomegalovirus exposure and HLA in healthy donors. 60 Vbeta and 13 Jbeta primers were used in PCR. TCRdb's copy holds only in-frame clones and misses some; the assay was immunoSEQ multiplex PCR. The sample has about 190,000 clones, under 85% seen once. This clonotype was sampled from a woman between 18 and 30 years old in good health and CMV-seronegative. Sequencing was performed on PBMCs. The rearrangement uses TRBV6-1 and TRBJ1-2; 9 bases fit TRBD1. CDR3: CASRGTGLGGYTF. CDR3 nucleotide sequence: TGTGCCAGCAGGGGGACAGGGTTGGGTGGCTACACCTTC.